These 17 T cell receptor beta chains were sequenced from one sample in a study of prognosis after radiotherapy for stage I lung cancer. Genomic DNA was subjected to two-round multiplex PCR for amplification of TCR beta CDR3. First-round PCR employed TRBV- and TRBJ-specific primers for each gene. TCRdb redid the calling of the multiplex PCR reads with MiXCR, one entry per CDR3 protein. Seen here are roughly 13,000 distinct CDR3 sequences, roughly 50% observed once, and the top ten hold roughly 37%. This sample comprised PBMCs, obtained before or after stereotactic body radiation therapy (not recorded which). All receptors come from a donor of 50 years or more with non-small cell lung cancer.

This clonotype was detected ten times or more. The chain is built from TRBV5-4 and TRBJ2-7; D is perhaps TRBD1 (6 bases). The CDR3 loop spans 13 amino acids. V gave up 4 bases and J gave up 1 base, with 9 bases separating them. In germline, CDR1 is SGHNT, CDR2 YYREEE (reference sequence). The CDR3, as DNA: TGTGCCAGCAGCACACAGGGATCCTACGAGCAGTACTTC. It codes for CASSTQGSYEQYF.

Ten or more counts support this clonotype. The chain couples TRBV18 to TRBJ2-2; TRBD1 agrees at 8 bases. CDR3 length: 15 residues. Trimming at V came to 3 bases and at J to 7 bases, leaving 7 bases not matched to a gene. The germline gives CDR1 KGHSH, CDR2 LQKENI. CDR3 sequence (DNA): TGTGCCAGCTCACCTTACTTGGACAGGGACGGGGAGCTGTTTTTT. Protein sequence: CASSPYLDRDGELFF.

The rearrangement uses TRBV11-3 and TRBJ1-3; D perhaps matches TRBD1 (6 bases). V lost 3 bases to trimming and J lost 0 bases, with 9 bases between them. The CDR3 spans 15 residues. Germline V lookup: CDR1 SGHNT, CDR2 YENEEA. The CDR3 protein is CASSFRTVSGNTIYF. The CDR3 region has the DNA TGTGCCAGCAGCTTCCGGACAGTCTCTGGAAACACCATATATTTT.

Turning to this clonotype: A read error may be the cause here, since a much bigger clone is one base away. The CDR3 DNA reads TGTGCCAGCAGGACCCCGACAGGAGATAGTGAAAAACTGTTTTTT. It specifies CASRTPTGDSEKLFF. The chain has TRBV6-1 and TRBJ1-4; perhaps TRBD1 as D (6 bases). Per germline, CDR1 MNHNS and CDR2 SASEGT. Deletions cut 6 bases from V and 7 bases from J, with 18 bases between. The CDR3 runs 15 residues.

This rearrangement joins TRBV9 to TRBJ1-1; 7 nucleotides align to TRBD1. Germline CDR1 SGDLS, CDR2 YYNGEE. Trimming at V came to 6 bases and at J to 1 base, leaving 0 bases not matched to a gene. CDR3 length: 12 amino acids. CDR3 nucleotide sequence: TGTGCCAGCAAGGGGGCGAACACTGAAGCTTTCTTT. This sequence encodes CASKGANTEAFF.

As to this clonotype: A far larger clone is off by one base, so a read error is likely. The chain employs TRBV6-8 and TRBJ1-2; TRBD1 matches at 7 bases. The CDR3 is 13 amino acids. The germline V gene encodes CDR1 MNHGY and CDR2 SAAAGT. CDR3 residues: CASSDRDHYCYTF. As DNA, the CDR3 is TGTGCCAGCAGCGACAGGGACCACTATTGCTACACCTTC.

The chain uses TRBV5-1 and TRBJ2-3; 8 nucleotides align to TRBD2. This CDR3 is 15 amino acids long. With V trimmed by 3 bases and J by 0 bases, 3 bases remained unmatched. Germline V CDR1 and CDR2: SGHRS, YFSETQ. CDR3 amino acids: CASSWSGGSTDTQYF. Here the CDR3 DNA reads TGCGCCAGCAGCTGGTCGGGAGGGAGCACAGATACGCAGTATTTT.

This clonotype has at least ten counts. The CDR3 region has the DNA TGTGCCAGCAGTGCGTTGACTTTAAGAGCCTCTGGGGCCAACGTCCTGACTTTC. It codes for CASSALTLRASGANVLTF. The chain recombines TRBV27 with TRBJ2-6; D gene unclear. This CDR3 is built from 18 residues. Germline CDR1 and CDR2: MNHEY and SMNVEV (reference sequence). V dropped 5 bases and J dropped 0 bases, with 17 bases sitting between them.

On this clonotype itself: Only one base separates this from a far larger clonotype, so it likely reflects a read error. The chain has TRBV6-8 and TRBJ2-7; 13 bases are shared with TRBD2. The V gene end was trimmed by 5 bases and the J gene end by 11 bases; junction bases not matched to a gene: 6. Germline V gene data show CDR1 as MNHGY and CDR2 as SAAAGT. The CDR3 sequence is 13 residues long. The CDR3 DNA reads TGTGCCAGCAGTGCCACTAGCGGGAGGGAAAAGTACTTC. The encoded protein is CASSATSGREKYF.

This clonotype is medium-sized. CDR3 coding DNA: TGTGCCAGCAAAGAGACCGGGGGCCTCTCCTACGAGCAGTACTTC. Translated, it gives CASKETGGLSYEQYF. The rearrangement joins TRBV2 to TRBJ2-7, with D perhaps given as TRBD1 or TRBD2 (6 bases each). Trimming pared 7 bases from V and 0 bases from J, leaving 16 bases between. The CDR3 totals 15 residues. CDR1 and CDR2 from the germline V gene are SNHLY and FYNNEI.

This clonotype was counted many times. V is TRBV5-1 and J is TRBJ2-1; 8 bases match TRBD2. Germline-derived CDR1 and CDR2 are SGHRS and YFSETQ. This CDR3 comprises 17 residues. After removal of 0 bases from V and 3 bases from J, the junction contained 8 bases not matched to a gene. The CDR3 bases are TGCGCCAGCAGCTTGGCGTATCTCGGGGGGGGCTACAATGAGCAGTTCTTC. Translation: CASSLAYLGGGYNEQFF.

As to this clonotype: A much bigger clone sits one base away, suggesting this may be a read error. The rearrangement links TRBV4-1 to TRBJ2-1, with D perhaps given as TRBD1 or TRBD2 (6 bases each). Trimming stripped 0 bases from V and 13 bases from J, with 13 bases between. This CDR3 has 13 amino acids. Germline V gene data show CDR1 as MGHRA and CDR2 as YSYEKL. As DNA, the CDR3 is TGCGCCAGCAGCCAAGAGAGGGGGGAGGATCAGTTCTTC. Amino acid sequence: CASSQERGEDQFF.

On this clonotype itself: A much larger clone differs by one base, so this may be a read error. The chain has TRBV6-5 and TRBJ2-3; D is uncertain. Between the trimmed V and J ends, which lost 0 bases and 2 bases, there was a span of 21 bases. The germline gives CDR1 MNHEY, CDR2 SVGAGI. CDR3 length: 19 amino acids. In DNA form, the CDR3 reads TGTGCCAGCAGTTACTCGGTCAATGCTAGACATCAGCACACAGATACGCAGTATTTT. Its protein is CASSYSVNARHQHTDTQYF.

Judged by abundance, this clonotype is medium-sized (0.01 to 0.1%). V and J are TRBV5-1 and TRBJ1-6, with no clear D. Looked up from germline, CDR1 is SGHRS and CDR2 is YFSETQ. This CDR3 contains 16 residues. The V end lost 10 bases, the J end lost 6 bases, and 23 bases lay between the germline ends. The CDR3 reads CALQLEALGGNSPLHF. CDR3 sequence (DNA): TGCGCCCTCCAGCTTGAGGCCCTAGGCGGTAATTCACCCCTCCACTTT.

In DNA form, the CDR3 reads TGTGCCAGCACCCAGGGGGCGGACGCCGGGGAGCTGTTTTTT. The encoded protein is CASTQGADAGELFF. The chain recombines TRBV11-3 with TRBJ2-2; TRBD1 matches 8 bases. The CDR3 runs 14 residues. V dropped 7 bases and J dropped 6; count of bases not matched to a gene: 7. Germline loops: CDR1 SGHNT, CDR2 YENEEA. The variable domain in full, with the rest retrieved from reference TRBV11-3 and TRBJ2-2, is EAGVVQSPRYKIIEKKQPVAFWCNPISGHNTLYWYLQNLGQGPELLIRYENEEAVDDSQLPKDRFSAERLKGVDSTLKIQPAELGDSAVYLCASTQGADAGELFFGEGSRLTVL.

This clonotype was seen a single time. This likely came from a read error, as a far larger clone is one base away. The V and J genes are TRBV2 and TRBJ2-1; D might be TRBD1 (6 bases). CDR1 and CDR2 from the germline V gene are SNHLY and FYNNEI. This CDR3 contains 15 residues. Trimming removed 4 bases from V and 5 bases from J, with 15 bases in between. The CDR3 DNA reads TGTGCCAGCAGTGCGGCACAGGGCGCTCACAATGAGCAGTTCTTC. Encoded protein: CASSAAQGAHNEQFF. The complete variable domain, with remaining parts taken from reference TRBV2 and TRBJ2-1, reads EPEVTQTPSHQVTQMGQEVILRCVPISNHLYFYWYRQILGQKVEFLVSFYNNEISEKSEIFDDQFSVERPDGSNFTLKIRSTKLEDSAMYFCASSAAQGAHNEQFFGPGTRLTVL.

This clonotype was recorded at least ten times. The chain employs TRBV11-2 and TRBJ1-1; D call uncertain. This CDR3 region has 16 residues. The germline CDR1 and CDR2 sequences are SGHAT and FQNNGV. The V end was cut by 0 bases, the J end by 1 base, with 12 bases between. CDR3 DNA sequence: TGTGCCAGCAGCTTAGAGTTTGGCAGAAAGAACACTGAAGCTTTCTTT. This translates into CASSLEFGRKNTEAFF.